This record concerns one T cell receptor beta chain sequence. This sample stems from a study of cytomegalovirus exposure and HLA in healthy donors. The PCR employed 60 Vbeta primers together with 13 Jbeta primers. Libraries were prepared by immunoSEQ multiplex PCR; TCRdb keeps only in-frame clonotypes and omits some of them. The data contain about 150,000 clones, roughly 70% of them singletons. The CDR3 sequence is 16 residues long. V gave up 3 bases and J gave up 4 bases, with 18 bases separating them. Germline lookup yields CDR1 SGHTA and CDR2 FQGNSA. This TCR came from a man between 25 and 39 years old in good health and CMV-seronegative. The sequenced sample consisted of PBMCs. The V call is TRBV7-2, the J call TRBJ1-1; a possible D gene is TRBD1 (6 bases). CDR3 loop: CASSFNRVVVATEAFF. CDR3 DNA sequence: TGTGCCAGCAGCTTTAACAGGGTCGTTGTGGCCACTGAAGCTTTCTTT.